The rows below give T cell receptor beta chains drawn from one sample of a study of shared clonotypes between healthy human individuals. Sequenced by immunoSEQ multiplex PCR; TCRdb stores in-frame clones only, minus some. The data show about 1.9 million clones, 80% to 95% seen once. Input material: naive CD8+ T cells from PBMCs. All receptors derive from a man aged 18 to 30 in good health. Some clones in this sample may be carry-over from other donors' samples. Both conserved end residues are part of each CDR3. A D gene is named only where the DNA matches it firmly. Not all rows give a size; the values are once, few, many and, for expanded clones, a class.

v_gene: TRBV4-3
j_gene: TRBJ1-3
abundance: .
d_gene: .
CDR3nt: TGCGCCAGCAGCCCCCGGGGCGAAGACACCATATATTTT
CDR3aa: CASSPRGEDTIYF

v_gene: TRBV9
j_gene: TRBJ2-7
abundance: few
d_gene: TRBD2
CDR3nt: TGTGCCAGCAGCGGCGGGACTACCTACGAGCAGTACTTC
CDR3aa: CASSGGTTYEQYF

v_gene: TRBV6-5
j_gene: TRBJ1-4
abundance: .
d_gene: .
CDR3nt: TGTGCCAGCAGTTACGGGACTCCTAATGAAAAACTGTTTTTT
CDR3aa: CASSYGTPNEKLFF

v_gene: TRBV6-4
j_gene: TRBJ1-1
abundance: .
d_gene: .
CDR3nt: TGTGCCAGCAGCGACAGCCTGAACACTGAAGCTTTCTTT
CDR3aa: CASSDSLNTEAFF

v_gene: TRBV27
j_gene: TRBJ1-1
abundance: .
d_gene: .
CDR3nt: TGTGCCAGCAGTTTGGGCTTGGGCGCTGAAGCTTTCTTT
CDR3aa: CASSLGLGAEAFF

v_gene: TRBV7-9
j_gene: TRBJ2-7
abundance: .
d_gene: TRBD1
CDR3nt: TGTGCCAGCAGCTCACGGACAAAGGGGGCCGGCTCCTACGAGCAGTACTTC
CDR3aa: CASSSRTKGAGSYEQYF

v_gene: TRBV11-2
j_gene: TRBJ2-7
abundance: .
d_gene: .
CDR3nt: TGTGCCAGCAGTTCCTTCGGGCTAGCTGGGAGCGAGCAGTACTTC
CDR3aa: CASSSFGLAGSEQYF

v_gene: TRBV7-9
j_gene: TRBJ1-2
abundance: .
d_gene: .
CDR3nt: TGTGCCAGCAGCTCAGCAACGGCTAACTATGGCTACACCTTC
CDR3aa: CASSSATANYGYTF

v_gene: TRBV29-1
j_gene: TRBJ2-7
abundance: .
d_gene: TRBD1
CDR3nt: TGCAGCGTTGTGGGGAGGATTAGGACAGGGGGGAACGAGCAGTACTTC
CDR3aa: CSVVGRIRTGGNEQYF

v_gene: TRBV27
j_gene: TRBJ2-1
abundance: .
d_gene: .
CDR3nt: TGTGCCAGCAGTTCTCTAGAGTCCAATGAGCAGTTCTTC
CDR3aa: CASSSLESNEQFF

v_gene: TRBV7-6
j_gene: TRBJ2-1
abundance: once
d_gene: .
CDR3nt: TGTGCCAGCAGCCTGACCGCGGCGTGGGGCGATGAGCAGTTCTTC
CDR3aa: CASSLTAAWGDEQFF

v_gene: TRBV15
j_gene: TRBJ2-1
abundance: .
d_gene: TRBD2
CDR3nt: TGTGCCATAGATAGCGGGAGCCGAAACAATGAGCAGTTCTTC
CDR3aa: CAIDSGSRNNEQFF

v_gene: TRBV18
j_gene: TRBJ2-1
abundance: .
d_gene: TRBD2
CDR3nt: TGTGCCAGCTCACCAGACAGGCGGGGGGATGAGCAGTTCTTC
CDR3aa: CASSPDRRGDEQFF

v_gene: TRBV19
j_gene: TRBJ2-7
abundance: .
d_gene: .
CDR3nt: TGTGCCAGTAGCCCTGGGGCAGGGGCCGGCTACGAGCAGTACTTC
CDR3aa: CASSPGAGAGYEQYF

v_gene: TRBV4-2
j_gene: TRBJ2-5
abundance: .
d_gene: .
CDR3nt: TGTGCCAGCAGCCAAGGGTCGGGGTCGGGTGGGGAGACCCAGTACTTC
CDR3aa: CASSQGSGSGGETQYF

v_gene: TRBV27
j_gene: TRBJ2-1
abundance: once
d_gene: .
CDR3nt: TGTGCCAGCGGCCCCAATGAGCAGTTCTTC
CDR3aa: CASGPNEQFF

v_gene: TRBV28
j_gene: TRBJ2-7
abundance: .
d_gene: .
CDR3nt: TGTGCCAGCAGGGCCCGGGGAGTGGGAAACGAGCAGTACTTC
CDR3aa: CASRARGVGNEQYF

v_gene: TRBV9
j_gene: TRBJ2-3
abundance: .
d_gene: TRBD2
CDR3nt: TGTGCCAGCAGCCCAGAAGGAACTAGCGGGAGGTGGGCAGATACGCAGTATTTT
CDR3aa: CASSPEGTSGRWADTQYF

v_gene: TRBV5-1
j_gene: TRBJ2-3
abundance: .
d_gene: .
CDR3nt: TGCGCCAGCAGCGGGAGGCCTCCCACAGATACGCAGTATTTT
CDR3aa: CASSGRPPTDTQYF

v_gene: TRBV7-9
j_gene: TRBJ2-7
abundance: .
d_gene: .
CDR3nt: TGTGCCAGCAGCCCCAGAGGCTCCGTTTACGAGCAGTACTTC
CDR3aa: CASSPRGSVYEQYF

v_gene: TRBV5-5
j_gene: TRBJ2-7
abundance: .
d_gene: .
CDR3nt: TGTGCCAGCAGCTTAACAGGGTACGAGCAGTACTTC
CDR3aa: CASSLTGYEQYF

v_gene: TRBV7-7
j_gene: TRBJ2-5
abundance: .
d_gene: .
CDR3nt: TGTGCCAGCAGCTTGAGGGCGGCCGCACAAGAGACCCAGTACTTC
CDR3aa: CASSLRAAAQETQYF

v_gene: TRBV9
j_gene: TRBJ2-2
abundance: once
d_gene: TRBD2
CDR3nt: TGTGCCAGCAGCGTAGCGGCTAGCGGGGGAAACACCGGGGAGCTGTTTTTT
CDR3aa: CASSVAASGGNTGELFF

v_gene: TRBV19
j_gene: TRBJ2-7
abundance: .
d_gene: .
CDR3nt: TGTGCCAGTACCCTAACAGGAGACGATTACGAGCAGTACTTC
CDR3aa: CASTLTGDDYEQYF

v_gene: TRBV28
j_gene: TRBJ2-5
abundance: .
d_gene: TRBD1
CDR3nt: TGTGCCAGTCAGGGGCACTCGGGACAGGGAGTACAAGAGACCCAGTACTTC
CDR3aa: CASQGHSGQGVQETQYF

v_gene: TRBV14
j_gene: TRBJ1-2
abundance: .
d_gene: .
CDR3nt: TGTGCCAGCAGCCAAGATTTCAGGGGCACCTATGGCTACACCTTC
CDR3aa: CASSQDFRGTYGYTF

v_gene: TRBV15
j_gene: TRBJ2-1
abundance: .
d_gene: TRBD2
CDR3nt: TGTGCCACCAGCGGGTCCACCGGGACTAGCGGGCCGTACAATGAGCAGTTCTTC
CDR3aa: CATSGSTGTSGPYNEQFF

v_gene: TRBV10-3
j_gene: TRBJ1-1
abundance: .
d_gene: TRBD1
CDR3nt: TGTGCCATCAGTGAGTCGACCGGGACAGGGTATGTATGGCGGGGCACTGAAGCTTTCTTT
CDR3aa: CAISESTGTGYVWRGTEAFF

v_gene: TRBV27
j_gene: TRBJ2-5
abundance: .
d_gene: .
CDR3nt: TGTGCCAGCAGTTTAAGGGTAACGGGAGTGGAGACCCAGTACTTC
CDR3aa: CASSLRVTGVETQYF

v_gene: TRBV10-3
j_gene: TRBJ2-7
abundance: .
d_gene: TRBD2
CDR3nt: TGTGCCATCAACGAGGGGACTAGCGGGATTACCTACGAGCAGTACTTC
CDR3aa: CAINEGTSGITYEQYF

v_gene: TRBV6-1
j_gene: TRBJ1-1
abundance: .
d_gene: .
CDR3nt: TGTGCCAGCAGTATTGGGGGCCCTGAAGCTTTCTTT
CDR3aa: CASSIGGPEAFF

v_gene: TRBV27
j_gene: TRBJ2-2
abundance: .
d_gene: TRBD1
CDR3nt: TGTGCCAGCAGGGATGGACAGGCGTACACCGGGGAGCTGTTTTTT
CDR3aa: CASRDGQAYTGELFF

v_gene: TRBV29-1
j_gene: TRBJ2-7
abundance: .
d_gene: .
CDR3nt: TGCAGCGTTGGGGCAGCGTTTGAGCAGTACTTC
CDR3aa: CSVGAAFEQYF

v_gene: TRBV14
j_gene: TRBJ2-5
abundance: .
d_gene: .
CDR3nt: TGTGCCAGCAGCCAAGGGACGGTGGAATCCCAGTACTTC
CDR3aa: CASSQGTVESQYF

v_gene: TRBV12-5
j_gene: TRBJ1-2
abundance: .
d_gene: TRBD1
CDR3nt: TGTGCTAGTGGGACAGGGACTCGGGGCTACACCTTC
CDR3aa: CASGTGTRGYTF

v_gene: TRBV28
j_gene: TRBJ2-7
abundance: .
d_gene: .
CDR3nt: TGTGCCACCTCGAGAAGTGCCACCTACGAGCAGTACTTC
CDR3aa: CATSRSATYEQYF

v_gene: TRBV5-5
j_gene: TRBJ1-1
abundance: .
d_gene: .
CDR3nt: TGTGCCAGCAGCCGGAACACTGAAGCTTTCTTT
CDR3aa: CASSRNTEAFF

v_gene: TRBV7-8
j_gene: TRBJ2-7
abundance: .
d_gene: .
CDR3nt: TGTGCCAGCAGCTTATACGGCAGTTCCTACGAGCAGTACTTC
CDR3aa: CASSLYGSSYEQYF

v_gene: TRBV5-6
j_gene: TRBJ1-5
abundance: .
d_gene: .
CDR3nt: TGTGCCAGCAGCTCCAGACAGGGCAATCAGCCCCAGCATTTT
CDR3aa: CASSSRQGNQPQHF

v_gene: TRBV7-9
j_gene: TRBJ2-2
abundance: few
d_gene: .
CDR3nt: TGTGCCAGCAGCTTAGCCCCCGGGGAGCTGTTTTTT
CDR3aa: CASSLAPGELFF

v_gene: TRBV5-1
j_gene: TRBJ1-1
abundance: .
d_gene: .
CDR3nt: TGCGCCAGCAGCTTGGTTCCGGAGGAGCTGGGCGACACTGAAGCTTTCTTT
CDR3aa: CASSLVPEELGDTEAFF

v_gene: TRBV27
j_gene: TRBJ2-7
abundance: .
d_gene: .
CDR3nt: TGTGCCAGCAGCGAGGGTCGGCGGCCATCCTACGAGCAGTACTTC
CDR3aa: CASSEGRRPSYEQYF